Listed below are T cell receptor beta chains from one sample, sequenced in a study of graft-versus-host responses after intestinal transplantation. These TCRs' antigens remain unknown. TCRdb keeps only in-frame clones here, not all; method: immunoSEQ multiplex PCR. The data show about 89,000 clones, approximately 94% seen once. Sample: unstimulated CD4+ T cells sorted from spleen or lymph node cells, taken before transplant. The receptors were sampled from a human donor who was the organ donor for an intestinal transplant. The CDR3 runs from the conserved cysteine through the conserved F or W. The D gene is left open where the match is weak. Part of the rows lack a size; the others show once, few, many or a class for expanded clones.

>TRBV5-1|TRBD2|TRBJ2-7|-
TGCGCCAGCAGCTTGCGGGGGGGCTCCTACGAGCAGTACTTC
CASSLRGGSYEQYF
>TRBV2|-|TRBJ1-2|-
TGTGCCAGCAGGGAGAAACCTAGTGGTGGCTACACCTTC
CASREKPSGGYTF
>TRBV5-6|-|TRBJ1-2|once
TGTGCCAGCAGCTTGACAGGGCGGGACTATGGCTACACCTTC
CASSLTGRDYGYTF
>TRBV28|TRBD2|TRBJ2-5|-
TGTGCCAGCAATGGGGTCACTAGCGGGGCTGAGACCCAGTACTTC
CASNGVTSGAETQYF
>TRBV6-5|-|TRBJ2-1|-
TGTGCCAGCAAATATCGGAGGGGCTTATACAATGAGCAGTTCTTC
CASKYRRGLYNEQFF
>TRBV5-6|-|TRBJ1-5|-
TGTGCCAGCAGCTTGGTGTCGGACAATCAGCCCCAGCATTTT
CASSLVSDNQPQHF
>TRBV11-2|TRBD1|TRBJ1-3|-
TGTGCCAGCAGCGTCGGGACAGCCTCTGGAAACACCATATATTTT
CASSVGTASGNTIYF
>TRBV7-9|TRBD2|TRBJ2-1|-
TGTGCCAGCAGCGACAAGCTAGCGGGGGGGCACAATGAGCAGTTCTTC
CASSDKLAGGHNEQFF
>TRBV7-2|-|TRBJ1-1|-
TGTGCCAGCAGCCCATGGGGAGGGGTGAACACTGAAGCTTTCTTT
CASSPWGGVNTEAFF
>TRBV7-3|-|TRBJ2-3|-
TGTGCCAGCAGTACTACAGGGTCGGGCACAGATACGCAGTATTTT
CASSTTGSGTDTQYF
>TRBV29-1|-|TRBJ1-1|-
TGCAGCGTTGTGCGGACTACAGGGAACACTGAAGCTTTCTTT
CSVVRTTGNTEAFF
>TRBV4-1|TRBD1|TRBJ1-4|-
TGCGCCAGCAGCCAACCCGCAGGGGGGGGCGAAAAACTGTTTTTT
CASSQPAGGGEKLFF
>TRBV5-1|-|TRBJ1-1|-
TGCGCCAGCAGCTTTGGACATCTCACCGTGAACACTGAAGCTTTCTTT
CASSFGHLTVNTEAFF
>TRBV2|-|TRBJ2-1|-
TGTGCCAGCAGTGGCGACAGAGAGGGATTCAATGAGCAGTTCTTC
CASSGDREGFNEQFF
>TRBV5-4|-|TRBJ2-7|-
TGTGCCAGCAGCTCCCGGACAGTTCCCTACGAGCAGTACTTC
CASSSRTVPYEQYF
>TRBV19|-|TRBJ1-5|once
TGTGCCAGTAGTATAGTAGGGGGCAATCAGCCCCAGCATTTT
CASSIVGGNQPQHF
>TRBV2|TRBD2|TRBJ2-5|-
TGTGCCAGCGTCGGGGGGGTAGGGGAGACCCAGTACTTC
CASVGGVGETQYF
>TRBV10-2|TRBD1|TRBJ1-5|-
TGCGCCAGCACCCCAGGGGGGGCCTATCAGCCCCAGCATTTT
CASTPGGAYQPQHF
>TRBV7-9|TRBD1|TRBJ2-1|-
TGTGCCAGCAGCTTAGGAGAGTATTACAGGGGGCTCAATGAGCAGTTCTTC
CASSLGEYYRGLNEQFF
>TRBV10-3|-|TRBJ1-1|-
TGTGCCATCAGGGAGATGAACACTGAAGCTTTCTTT
CAIREMNTEAFF
>TRBV6-6|-|TRBJ2-7|-
TGTGCCAGCAGTTTCCTTGGGGTTCCCTACGAGCAGTACTTC
CASSFLGVPYEQYF
>TRBV9|-|TRBJ2-4|-
TGTGCCAGCAGCGCCGACGAGGGACCCCAGTACTTC
CASSADEGPQYF
>TRBV7-2|TRBD2|TRBJ2-3|-
TGTGCCAGCAGCTTGGGACTAGCGGGCCTGGGGTTGGGGCAGTATTTT
CASSLGLAGLGLGQYF
>TRBV7-3|TRBD2|TRBJ2-3|-
TGTGCCAGCAGCTGGCGGGGGGGCACAGATACGCAGTATTTT
CASSWRGGTDTQYF
>TRBV6-1|TRBD1|TRBJ1-2|-
TGTGCCAGCAGTGGAATCGGGACAGACTATGGCTACACCTTC
CASSGIGTDYGYTF
>TRBV7-9|-|TRBJ2-2|once
TGTGCCAGCAACTCGAACAGGGTGGCCGGGGAGCTGTTTTTT
CASNSNRVAGELFF
>TRBV5-4|-|TRBJ2-3|-
TGTGCCAGCAGCTTGGGTGTAGATACGCAGTATTTT
CASSLGVDTQYF
>TRBV19|TRBD2|TRBJ2-1|-
TGTGCCAGTAGTATAGGACTAGCGGTATCCTACAATGAGCAGTTCTTC
CASSIGLAVSYNEQFF
>TRBV18|-|TRBJ2-7|-
TGTGCCAGCTCACCACGACTCTACGAGCAGTACTTC
CASSPRLYEQYF
>TRBV10-3|-|TRBJ2-7|-
TGTGCCATCATGGCTAGCTCCTACGAGCAGTACTTC
CAIMASSYEQYF
>TRBV10-2|TRBD1|TRBJ2-7|-
TGCGCCAGCACTGTCGACAGGGGGTCCTCCTACGAGCAGTACTTC
CASTVDRGSSYEQYF
>TRBV5-1|TRBD2|TRBJ2-1|-
TGCGCCAGCAGCTTGGGGACTAGCGGGGGGACCCTCAATGAGCAGTTCTTC
CASSLGTSGGTLNEQFF
>TRBV6-4|-|TRBJ2-2|-
TGTGCCAGCAGTGGGCAGCCGAACACCGGGGAGCTGTTTTTT
CASSGQPNTGELFF
>TRBV5-6|-|TRBJ2-7|-
TGTGCCAGCAGCTTGCTACTTGGTTTGGACGAGCAGTACTTC
CASSLLLGLDEQYF
>TRBV5-1|-|TRBJ2-5|-
TGCGCCAGCAACGGTTTGGGACGGATCCAAGAGACCCAGTACTTC
CASNGLGRIQETQYF
>TRBV10-1|-|TRBJ2-1|-
TGCGCCAGCAGTGACCAGCAGTTTCGGTTCTTC
CASSDQQFRFF
>TRBV5-4|TRBD1|TRBJ1-1|-
TGTGCCAGCAGCTTGGACGGGACAGAAAACACTGAAGCTTTCTTT
CASSLDGTENTEAFF
>TRBV6-1|TRBD1|TRBJ2-1|-
TGTGCCAGCAGTAAGCACAGGGGGTCCTACAATGAGCAGTTCTTC
CASSKHRGSYNEQFF
>TRBV6-1|TRBD1|TRBJ1-2|-
TGTGCCAGCAGTGATCCTACAGGGGGCCCAAATGGCTACACCTTC
CASSDPTGGPNGYTF
>TRBV2|-|TRBJ2-3|-
TGTGCCAGCAGACCCGGGGTCACAGATACGCAGTATTTT
CASRPGVTDTQYF
>TRBV11-2|-|TRBJ2-3|-
TGTGCCAGCAGCTTATCACAGGGACCAGATACGCAGTATTTT
CASSLSQGPDTQYF
>TRBV2|-|TRBJ2-5|-
TGTGCCAGCATGGAAGGGGAGACCCAGTACTTC
CASMEGETQYF
>TRBV7-9|TRBD1|TRBJ1-4|-
TGTGCCAGCAGCTCGGACAGGGTTAATGAAAAACTGTTTTTT
CASSSDRVNEKLFF
>TRBV6-6|-|TRBJ1-6|-
TGTGCCAGCAGTTACTCGCGAACGACCATCTACCCCCTCCACTTT
CASSYSRTTIYPLHF
>TRBV28|TRBD2|TRBJ2-5|-
TGTGCCAGCAGAGGACTAGCGGGGAACCAAGAGACCCAGTACTTC
CASRGLAGNQETQYF
>TRBV11-2|-|TRBJ2-1|-
TGTGCCAGCAGCTTATGGGGGATGAGGGAGCAGTTCTTC
CASSLWGMREQFF
>TRBV12-5|TRBD2|TRBJ2-1|-
TGTGCTAGTGGTTTGGTACGAGGGTTGGGAGCGGGGGACGCAGAGTATTACAATGAGCAGTTCTTC
CASGLVRGLGAGDAEYYNEQFF
>TRBV2|-|TRBJ1-6|-
TGTGCCAGCAGTGAATACCCCCCAGGGTCTTTCAATAATTCACCCCTCCACTTT
CASSEYPPGSFNNSPLHF
>TRBV7-9|-|TRBJ1-5|once
TGTGCCAGCAGCTTACATGAGACAGGAAACCTTTATAGCAATCAGCCCCAGCATTTT
CASSLHETGNLYSNQPQHF
>TRBV19|TRBD1|TRBJ1-1|-
TGTGCCAGTAGTATTTTCGGGACAGCCAGCGACGCTTTCTTT
CASSIFGTASDAFF
>TRBV28|-|TRBJ2-5|-
TGTGCCAGCAGTTTGCGGGAGACCCAGTACTTC
CASSLRETQYF
>TRBV30|TRBD1|TRBJ1-5|-
TGTGCCTGGAGTGCCGGGACAGGCGATTATAGCAATCAGCCCCAGCATTTT
CAWSAGTGDYSNQPQHF
>TRBV28|TRBD1|TRBJ1-2|-
TGTGCCAGCAGCCCGGGACAGGTGGCGGGCTATGGCTACACCTTC
CASSPGQVAGYGYTF
>TRBV19|-|TRBJ1-2|-
TGTGCCAGTAGTATCATCAGGTCTAAGGAGGAGTCTAACTATGGCTACACCTTC
CASSIIRSKEESNYGYTF
>TRBV18|TRBD1|TRBJ2-7|-
TGTGCCAGCTCACCGGGACAGGATATTTACGAGCAGTACTTC
CASSPGQDIYEQYF